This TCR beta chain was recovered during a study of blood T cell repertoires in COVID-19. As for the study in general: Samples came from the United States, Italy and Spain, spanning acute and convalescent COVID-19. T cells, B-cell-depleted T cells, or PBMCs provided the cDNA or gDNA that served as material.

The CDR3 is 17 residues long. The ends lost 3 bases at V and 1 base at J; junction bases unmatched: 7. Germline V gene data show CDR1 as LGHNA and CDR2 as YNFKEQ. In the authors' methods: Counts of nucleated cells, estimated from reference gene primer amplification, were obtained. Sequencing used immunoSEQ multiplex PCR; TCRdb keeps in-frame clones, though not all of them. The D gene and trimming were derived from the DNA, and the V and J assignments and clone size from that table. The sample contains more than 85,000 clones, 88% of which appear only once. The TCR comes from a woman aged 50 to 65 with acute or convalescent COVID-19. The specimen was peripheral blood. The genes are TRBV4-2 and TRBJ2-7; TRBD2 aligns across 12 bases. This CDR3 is CASSQVGGLAGSYEQYF. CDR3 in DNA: TGTGCCAGCAGCCAGGTGGGTGGACTAGCGGGATCCTACGAGCAGTACTTC.